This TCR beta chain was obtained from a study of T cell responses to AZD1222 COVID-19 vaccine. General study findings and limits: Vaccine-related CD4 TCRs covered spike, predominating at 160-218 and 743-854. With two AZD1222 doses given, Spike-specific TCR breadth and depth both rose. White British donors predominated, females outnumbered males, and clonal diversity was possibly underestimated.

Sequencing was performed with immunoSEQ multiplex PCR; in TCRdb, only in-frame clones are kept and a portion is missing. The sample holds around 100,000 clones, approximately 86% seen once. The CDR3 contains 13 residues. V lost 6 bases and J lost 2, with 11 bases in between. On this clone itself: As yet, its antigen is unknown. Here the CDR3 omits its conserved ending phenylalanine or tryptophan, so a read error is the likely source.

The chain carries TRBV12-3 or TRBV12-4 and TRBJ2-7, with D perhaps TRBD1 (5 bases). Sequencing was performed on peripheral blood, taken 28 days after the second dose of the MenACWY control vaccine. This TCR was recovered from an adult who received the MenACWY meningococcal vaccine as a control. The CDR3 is CASSGRDTYEQYL. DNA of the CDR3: TGTGCCAGCAGCGGCAGGGATACCTACGAGCAGTACTTA.